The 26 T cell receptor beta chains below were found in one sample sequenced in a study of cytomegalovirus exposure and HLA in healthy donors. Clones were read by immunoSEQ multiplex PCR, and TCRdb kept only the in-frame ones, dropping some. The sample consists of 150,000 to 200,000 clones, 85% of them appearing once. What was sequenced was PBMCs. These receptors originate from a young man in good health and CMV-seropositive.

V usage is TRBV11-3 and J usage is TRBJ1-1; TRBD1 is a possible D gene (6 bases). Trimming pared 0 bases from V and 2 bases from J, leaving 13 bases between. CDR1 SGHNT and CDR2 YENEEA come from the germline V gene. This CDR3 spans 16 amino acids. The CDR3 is CASSLDPTGPNTEAFF. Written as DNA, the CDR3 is TGTGCCAGCAGCTTAGATCCGACAGGCCCAAACACTGAAGCTTTCTTT.

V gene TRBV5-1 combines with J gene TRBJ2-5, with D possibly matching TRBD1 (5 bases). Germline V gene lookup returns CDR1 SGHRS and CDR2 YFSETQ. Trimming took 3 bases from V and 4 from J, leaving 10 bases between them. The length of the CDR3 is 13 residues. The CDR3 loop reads CASSSGSGETQYF. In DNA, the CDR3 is TGCGCCAGCAGCTCAGGGTCAGGAGAGACCCAGTACTTC.

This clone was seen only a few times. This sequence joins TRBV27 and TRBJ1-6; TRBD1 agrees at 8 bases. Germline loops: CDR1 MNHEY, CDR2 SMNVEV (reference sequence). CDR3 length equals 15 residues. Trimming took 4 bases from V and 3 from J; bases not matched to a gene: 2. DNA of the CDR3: TGTGCCAGCAGTTGGACAGGGAACTATAATTCACCCCTCCACTTT. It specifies CASSWTGNYNSPLHF.

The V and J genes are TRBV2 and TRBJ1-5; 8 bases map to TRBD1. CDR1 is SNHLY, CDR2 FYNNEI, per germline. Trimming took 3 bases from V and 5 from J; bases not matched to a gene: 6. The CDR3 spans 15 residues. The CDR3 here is CASSEGRQGYQPQHF. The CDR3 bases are TGTGCCAGCAGTGAGGGTCGACAGGGGTATCAGCCCCAGCATTTT.

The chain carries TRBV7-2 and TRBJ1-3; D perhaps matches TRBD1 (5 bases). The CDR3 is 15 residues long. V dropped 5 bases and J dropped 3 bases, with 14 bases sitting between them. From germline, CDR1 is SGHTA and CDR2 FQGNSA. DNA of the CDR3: TGTGCCAGCAGCCAGGGCGGGGGGGTTGGAAACACCATATATTTT. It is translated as CASSQGGGVGNTIYF. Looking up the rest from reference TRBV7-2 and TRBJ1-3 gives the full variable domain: GAGVSQSPSNKVTEKGKDVELRCDPISGHTALYWYRQSLGQGLEFLIYFQGNSAPDKSGLPSDRFSAERTGGSVSTLTIQRTQQEDSAVYLCASSQGGGVGNTIYFGEGSWLTVV.

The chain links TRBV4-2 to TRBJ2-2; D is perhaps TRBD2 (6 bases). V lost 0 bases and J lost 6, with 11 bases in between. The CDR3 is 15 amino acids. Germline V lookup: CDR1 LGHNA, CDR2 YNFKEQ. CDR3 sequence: CASSQDRGGAGELFF. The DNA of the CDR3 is TGTGCCAGCAGCCAAGATCGGGGAGGCGCCGGGGAGCTGTTTTTT.

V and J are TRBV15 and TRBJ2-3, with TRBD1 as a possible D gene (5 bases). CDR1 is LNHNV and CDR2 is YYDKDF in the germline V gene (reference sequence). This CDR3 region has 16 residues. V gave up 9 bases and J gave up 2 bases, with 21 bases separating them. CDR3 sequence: CATRPKLIGVTDTQYF. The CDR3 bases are TGTGCCACTAGACCGAAACTGATAGGGGTCACAGATACGCAGTATTTT.

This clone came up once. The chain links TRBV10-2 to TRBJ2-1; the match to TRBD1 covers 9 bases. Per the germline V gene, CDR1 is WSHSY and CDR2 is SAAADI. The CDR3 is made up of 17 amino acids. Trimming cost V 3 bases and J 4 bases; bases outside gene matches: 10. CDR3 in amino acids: CASSDFGGGTGYNEQFF. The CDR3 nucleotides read TGCGCCAGCAGTGATTTCGGGGGTGGGACAGGGTACAATGAGCAGTTCTTC.

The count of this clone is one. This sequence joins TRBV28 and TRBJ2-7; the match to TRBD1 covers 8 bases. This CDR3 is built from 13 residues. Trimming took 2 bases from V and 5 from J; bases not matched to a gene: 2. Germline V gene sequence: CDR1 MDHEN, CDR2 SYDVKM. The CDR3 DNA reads TGTGCCAGCAGTTTAGCAGGGGGCGACGAGCAGTACTTC. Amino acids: CASSLAGGDEQYF.

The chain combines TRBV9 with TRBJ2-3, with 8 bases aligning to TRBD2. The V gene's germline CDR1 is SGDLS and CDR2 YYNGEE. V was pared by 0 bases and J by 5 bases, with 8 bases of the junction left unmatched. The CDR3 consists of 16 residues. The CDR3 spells CASSVVGGRSRDTQYF. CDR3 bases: TGTGCCAGCAGCGTAGTCGGCGGGAGGTCGAGAGATACGCAGTATTTT.

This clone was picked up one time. The CDR3 region is CASSYSTGKWDTQYF. DNA for the CDR3: TGTGCCAGCAGCTACTCGACAGGAAAATGGGATACGCAGTATTTT. This chain connects TRBV7-3 to TRBJ2-3, with D tentatively TRBD1 (6 bases). Looked up from germline, CDR1 is SGHTA and CDR2 is FQGTGA. The CDR3 loop spans 15 amino acids. V lost 4 bases to trimming and J lost 6 bases, with 17 bases between them.

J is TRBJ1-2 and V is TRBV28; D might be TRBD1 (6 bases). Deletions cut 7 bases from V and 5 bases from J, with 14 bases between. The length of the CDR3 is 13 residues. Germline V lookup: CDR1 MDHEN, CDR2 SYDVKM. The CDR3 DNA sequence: TGTGCCAGCATGATCCCCCAGGGGTATGGCTACACCTTC. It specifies CASMIPQGYGYTF.

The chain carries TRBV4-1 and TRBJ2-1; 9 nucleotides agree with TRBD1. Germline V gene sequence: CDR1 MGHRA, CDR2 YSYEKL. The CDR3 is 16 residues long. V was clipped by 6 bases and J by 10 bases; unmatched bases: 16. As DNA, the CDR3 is TGCGCCAGCAGGCAGACCGGACAGGGGATCTTTCTGGAGCAGTTCTTC. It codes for CASRQTGQGIFLEQFF.

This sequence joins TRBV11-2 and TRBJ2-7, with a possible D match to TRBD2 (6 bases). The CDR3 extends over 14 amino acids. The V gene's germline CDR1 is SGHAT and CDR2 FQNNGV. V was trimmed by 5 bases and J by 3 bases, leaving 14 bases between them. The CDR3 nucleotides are TGTGCCAGCAGCCTCGGACCGGGGGACTACGAGCAGTACTTC. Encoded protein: CASSLGPGDYEQYF.

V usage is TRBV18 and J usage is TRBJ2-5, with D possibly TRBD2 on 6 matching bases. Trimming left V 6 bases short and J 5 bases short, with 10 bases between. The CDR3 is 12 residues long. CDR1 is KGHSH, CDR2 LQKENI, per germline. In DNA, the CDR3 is TGTGCCAGCTCCCCAGGGACTGAGACCCAGTACTTC. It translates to CASSPGTETQYF.

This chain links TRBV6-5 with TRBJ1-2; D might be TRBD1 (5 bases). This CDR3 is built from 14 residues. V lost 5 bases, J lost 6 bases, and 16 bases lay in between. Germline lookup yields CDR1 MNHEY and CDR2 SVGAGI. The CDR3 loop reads CASSHQGGSDGYTF. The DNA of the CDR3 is TGTGCCAGCAGTCACCAGGGAGGGTCGGATGGCTACACCTTC.

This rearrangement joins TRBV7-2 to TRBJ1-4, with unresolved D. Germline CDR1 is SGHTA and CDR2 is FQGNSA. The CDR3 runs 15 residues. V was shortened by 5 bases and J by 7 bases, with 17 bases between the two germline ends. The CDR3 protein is CASSEIRAVREKLFF. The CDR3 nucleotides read TGTGCCAGCAGCGAGATTCGCGCTGTCCGTGAAAAACTGTTTTTT. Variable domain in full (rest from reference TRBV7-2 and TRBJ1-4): GAGVSQSPSNKVTEKGKDVELRCDPISGHTALYWYRQSLGQGLEFLIYFQGNSAPDKSGLPSDRFSAERTGGSVSTLTIQRTQQEDSAVYLCASSEIRAVREKLFFGSGTQLSVL.

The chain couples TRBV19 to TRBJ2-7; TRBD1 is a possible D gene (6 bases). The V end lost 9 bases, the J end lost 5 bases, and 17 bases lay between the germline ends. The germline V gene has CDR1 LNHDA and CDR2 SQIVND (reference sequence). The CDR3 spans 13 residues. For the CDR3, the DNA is TGTGCCAGCCAGACAGGCGGGTCGGACGAGCAGTACTTC. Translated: CASQTGGSDEQYF.

The CDR3 bases are TGTGCCAGTAGTTGGACAGCTTATAGCAATCAGCCCCAGCATTTT. It codes for CASSWTAYSNQPQHF. This rearrangement joins TRBV19 to TRBJ1-5; tentatively, D is TRBD1 (6 bases). Between the trimmed V and J ends, which lost 5 bases and 0 bases, there was a span of 11 bases. The CDR3 extends over 15 amino acids. The germline V gene encodes CDR1 LNHDA and CDR2 SQIVND (reference sequence). The whole variable domain, remainder taken from reference TRBV19 and TRBJ1-5, is DGGITQSPKYLFRKEGQNVTLSCEQNLNHDAMYWYRQDPGQGLRLIYYSQIVNDFQKGDIAEGYSVSREKKESFPLTVTSAQKNPTAFYLCASSWTAYSNQPQHFGDGTRLSIL.

The CDR3, as DNA: TGTGCCAGCAGCTTGAGGCGTTCTAGGGGACTAGGGTTGGCCCAGTACTTC. Its protein is CASSLRRSRGLGLAQYF. This chain connects TRBV5-6 to TRBJ2-5; 8 bases map to TRBD2. This CDR3 is built from 17 residues. Germline loops: CDR1 SGHDT, CDR2 YYEEEE. V dropped 1 base and J dropped 9; count of bases not matched to a gene: 17.

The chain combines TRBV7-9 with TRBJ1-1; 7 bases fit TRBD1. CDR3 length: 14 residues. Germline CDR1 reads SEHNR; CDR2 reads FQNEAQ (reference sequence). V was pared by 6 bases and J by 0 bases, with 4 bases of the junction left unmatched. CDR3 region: CASRPQGVNTEAFF. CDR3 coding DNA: TGTGCCAGCAGGCCCCAGGGGGTGAACACTGAAGCTTTCTTT. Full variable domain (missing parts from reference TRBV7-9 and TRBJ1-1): DTGVSQNPRHKITKRGQNVTFRCDPISEHNRLYWYRQTLGQGPEFLTYFQNEAQLEKSRLLSDRFSAERPKGSFSTLEIQRTEQGDSAMYLCASRPQGVNTEAFFGQGTRLTVV.

The CDR3 nucleotides read TGTGCCAGCAGTTTAGAAGTAAAAGGGGTGGGTGAAGCTTTCTTT. It is translated as CASSLEVKGVGEAFF. This rearrangement joins TRBV27 to TRBJ1-1, with TRBD1 as a possible D gene (5 bases). Trimming stripped 2 bases from V and 7 bases from J, with 17 bases between. Germline lookup yields CDR1 MNHEY and CDR2 SMNVEV (reference sequence). This CDR3 region has 15 residues.

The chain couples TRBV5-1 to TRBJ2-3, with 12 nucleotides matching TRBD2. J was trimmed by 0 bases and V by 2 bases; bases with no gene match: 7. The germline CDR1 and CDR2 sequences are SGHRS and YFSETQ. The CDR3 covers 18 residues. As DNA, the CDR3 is TGCGCCAGCAGCTTTCGCACTAGCGGGGGGCGAAGCACAGATACGCAGTATTTT. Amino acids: CASSFRTSGGRSTDTQYF.

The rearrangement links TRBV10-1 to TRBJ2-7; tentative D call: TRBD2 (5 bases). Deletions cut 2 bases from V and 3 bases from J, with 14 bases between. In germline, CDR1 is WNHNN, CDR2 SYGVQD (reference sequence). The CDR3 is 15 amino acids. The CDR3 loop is CASSEGTEGFYEQYF. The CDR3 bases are TGCGCCAGCAGTGAGGGTACCGAGGGCTTCTACGAGCAGTACTTC.

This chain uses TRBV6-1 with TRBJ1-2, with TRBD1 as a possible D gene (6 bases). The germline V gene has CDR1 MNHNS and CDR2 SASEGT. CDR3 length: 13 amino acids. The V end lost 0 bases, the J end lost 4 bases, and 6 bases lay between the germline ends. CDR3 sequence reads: CASSEADSYGYTF. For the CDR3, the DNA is TGTGCCAGCAGTGAAGCGGACAGCTATGGCTACACCTTC.

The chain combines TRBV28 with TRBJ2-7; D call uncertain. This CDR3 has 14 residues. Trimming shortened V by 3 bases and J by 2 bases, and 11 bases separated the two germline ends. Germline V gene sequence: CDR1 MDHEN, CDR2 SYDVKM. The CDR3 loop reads CASSLRIPAYEQYF. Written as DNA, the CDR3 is TGTGCCAGCAGTTTGCGGATCCCGGCCTACGAGCAGTACTTC.